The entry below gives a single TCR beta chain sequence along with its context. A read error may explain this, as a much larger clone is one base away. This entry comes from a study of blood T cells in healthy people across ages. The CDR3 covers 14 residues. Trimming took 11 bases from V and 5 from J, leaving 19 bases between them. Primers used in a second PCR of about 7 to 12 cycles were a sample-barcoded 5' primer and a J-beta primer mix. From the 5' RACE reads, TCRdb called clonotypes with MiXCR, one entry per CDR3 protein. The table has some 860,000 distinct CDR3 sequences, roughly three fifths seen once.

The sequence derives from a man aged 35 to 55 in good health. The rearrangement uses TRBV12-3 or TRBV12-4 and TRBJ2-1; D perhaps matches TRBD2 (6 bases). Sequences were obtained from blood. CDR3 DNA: TGTGCCGGCTCAGGTACTAGCAGCAACAATGAGCAGTTCTTC. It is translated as CAGSGTSSNNEQFF.